The following is a T cell receptor (beta chain) sequence with its context. Its target is unknown. Time point: pretreatment peripheral blood. Patients presented with locally advanced or metastatic urothelial carcinoma. This record comes from a study of PD-L1 blockade in urothelial cancer. Background on the study: A median blood sample held about 140,000 T cells and around 80,000 unique TCRs. Whole-study findings and limits: Tumor-associated clones in blood expanded more at 3 weeks in durable-benefit patients.

Unmatched junction bases numbered 3, after V lost 2 bases and J lost 6 bases. From germline, CDR1 is LGHNA and CDR2 YSLEER. This CDR3 contains 14 residues. Profiled with immunoSEQ multiplex PCR; TCRdb holds only in-frame clones, not every one. The data contain tens of thousands of clones, around 85% of them seen just once; the ten biggest clones take up more than 12%. The receptor was derived from a man between 60 and 75 years old with urothelial cancer. The sample in question was PBMCs, obtained around atezolizumab (anti-PD-L1) treatment. The genes are TRBV4-3 and TRBJ2-2; 7 bases agree with TRBD1. CDR3 sequence (DNA): TGCGCCAGCAGCCAACGCGGACAGGCCGGGGAGCTGTTTTTT. As protein: CASSQRGQAGELFF.